The sequence of this TCR beta chain was determined in a study of T cell responses to AZD1222 COVID-19 vaccine. Libraries were prepared by immunoSEQ multiplex PCR; TCRdb keeps only in-frame clonotypes and omits some of them. The repertoire holds approximately 84,000 clones, with around 91% as singletons. Notes on this clone: Its target is not known.

The study's findings and limits: White British ancestry dominated among donors, who included more females, and clonal diversity was possibly underestimated. Spike-specific TCRs gained breadth and depth after people received two AZD1222 doses.

The ends were cut back, 8 bases at V and 8 bases at J, with 13 bases in the middle. Germline loops: CDR1 SGHAT, CDR2 FQNNGV. The CDR3 runs 12 residues. The material sequenced was peripheral blood, taken on day 0 of AZD1222 vaccination. The TCR comes from an adult in good health. V usage is TRBV11-2 and J usage is TRBJ2-1; weak D call: TRBD2 (6 bases). Here the CDR3 DNA reads TGTGCCAGCGGGGCGGGAACGGATGAGCAGTTCTTC. Its protein product is CASGAGTDEQFF.